Below are 16 T cell receptor beta chains sequenced from a single sample in a study of T-cell memory formation after mild COVID-19. Each CDR3 protein gets one entry after TCRdb re-called the 5' RACE reads with MiXCR. This table holds hundreds of thousands of distinct CDR3 sequences, approximately 19% found once. Sample: PBMCs or a T cell subset sorted from them (not recorded which). The receptor set was obtained from an adult woman who had mild COVID-19 (a few samples of this study predate the infection). Cell type and time point are not known.

This clonotype was seen repeatedly, ten times or more. The chain uses TRBV29-1 and TRBJ2-4, with a weak D call TRBD1 (6 bases). The CDR3 spans 12 residues. The germline gives CDR1 SQVTM, CDR2 ANQGSEA. Trimming removed 5 bases at V and 1 base at J, with 6 bases between. The CDR3: CSVTGAKNIQYF. The CDR3 DNA sequence: TGCAGCGTTACAGGGGCCAAAAACATTCAGTACTTC.

The chain couples TRBV11-2 to TRBJ2-7; 8 bases align to TRBD1. The CDR3 runs 14 residues. The germline CDR1 and CDR2 sequences are SGHAT and FQNNGV. The V and J ends lost 7 bases and 3 bases, in that order; junction bases with no gene match: 8. CDR3 residues: CASTRTGMSYEQYF. The CDR3 nucleotides read TGTGCCAGCACTCGGACAGGGATGAGCTACGAGCAGTACTTC.

This clonotype showed up just a few times. The genes are TRBV6-5 and TRBJ2-1; TRBD2 matches at 11 bases. The length of the CDR3 is 17 residues. The junction had 19 bases not matched to a gene; V was cut back by 6 bases and J by 12 bases. Germline-derived CDR1 and CDR2 are MNHEY and SVGAGI. CDR3 residues: CASSGHPGTSGPAGQFF. CDR3 in DNA: TGTGCCAGCAGCGGACACCCGGGGACTAGCGGACCCGCTGGGCAGTTCTTC.

This clonotype was observed a handful of times. This chain uses TRBV6-2 or TRBV6-3 with TRBJ2-1; 10 nucleotides line up with TRBD2. V gave up 6 bases and J gave up 15 bases; unmatched junction bases: 8. The CDR3 has 12 amino acids. Germline CDR1 MNHEY, CDR2 SVGEGT. The CDR3 protein is CASSLTSGTLFF. The CDR3 nucleotides are TGTGCCAGCAGCCTCACTAGCGGGACGCTGTTCTTC.

This clonotype was recorded many times. The V gene is TRBV7-3, the J gene TRBJ2-5; D is possibly TRBD1 or TRBD2 (5 bases each). In germline, CDR1 is SGHTA, CDR2 FQGTGA. This CDR3 comprises 13 residues. The V and J ends lost 3 bases and 5 bases respectively, with 10 bases between them. Written as DNA, the CDR3 is TGTGCCAGCAGCTTGGGGGTCGGTGAGACCCAGTACTTC. This encodes CASSLGVGETQYF.

This clonotype occurred a few times. The genes are TRBV5-6 and TRBJ1-2, with D possibly TRBD1 on 6 matching bases. V lost 0 bases and J 6 bases, leaving 15 bases between the germline ends. The CDR3 is 15 residues long. Germline CDR1 SGHDT, CDR2 YYEEEE. Here the CDR3 reads CASSLVGGRGDGYTF. The DNA for the CDR3 is TGTGCCAGCAGCTTGGTCGGTGGCAGGGGCGATGGCTACACCTTC.

The rearrangement links TRBV27 to TRBJ2-7; the D is unclear. Trimming shortened V by 4 bases and J by 2 bases, and 6 bases separated the two germline ends. This CDR3 region has 12 residues. Germline CDR1 and CDR2: MNHEY and SMNVEV (reference sequence). Written as DNA, the CDR3 is TGTGCCAGCAGTTGGTTAACCTACGAGCAGTACTTC. It is translated as CASSWLTYEQYF.

The V and J genes are TRBV5-1 and TRBJ1-4; perhaps TRBD1 as D (5 bases). Trimming shortened V by 2 bases and J by 7 bases, and 15 bases separated the two germline ends. The CDR3 is 15 residues long. In germline, CDR1 is SGHRS, CDR2 YFSETQ. The CDR3 DNA reads as TGCGCCAGCAGCTTAGGACACGTTGAGAGTGAAAAACTGTTTTTT. Its protein product is CASSLGHVESEKLFF.

The chain joins TRBV6-2 or TRBV6-3 to TRBJ2-5; 8 bases are a match to TRBD2. With 7 bases clipped from V and 5 bases from J, the junction kept 9 bases outside the gene matches. The CDR3 length is 14 residues. The germline CDR1 and CDR2 sequences are MNHEY and SVGEGT. This CDR3 reads CASIRGLVGETQYF. CDR3 nucleotides: TGTGCCAGCATAAGGGGACTAGTTGGTGAGACCCAGTACTTC.

This clonotype came up a few times. The rearrangement uses TRBV18 and TRBJ2-3; 7 bases fit TRBD1. CDR1 and CDR2 (germline): KGHSH, LQKENI. The CDR3 length is 15 residues. V trimming: 3 bases; J trimming: 0 bases; junction bases outside the gene matches: 3. The CDR3 loop is CASSPDRVSTDTQYF. The CDR3 region has the DNA TGTGCCAGCTCACCCGACAGGGTTAGCACAGATACGCAGTATTTT.

The chain joins TRBV24-1 to TRBJ2-3; TRBD2 matches 9 bases. This CDR3 comprises 16 residues. The V segment lost 3 bases and the J segment 8 bases; nucleotides outside the gene matches: 11. Germline lookup yields CDR1 KGHDR and CDR2 SFDVKD. DNA for the CDR3: TGTGCCACCAGTGATCGCGGGACTAGCCGACCCCGTACGCAGTATTTT. Amino acids: CATSDRGTSRPRTQYF.

This chain links TRBV10-3 with TRBJ2-3; D possibly uses TRBD1 or TRBD2 (5 bases each). Germline V gene sequence: CDR1 ENHRY, CDR2 SYGVKD. This CDR3 has 13 residues. V lost 6 bases and J lost 0, with 7 bases in between. This chain's CDR3 is CAISGASTDTQYF. CDR3 DNA: TGTGCCATCAGCGGGGCGAGCACAGATACGCAGTATTTT.

This clonotype was recorded at least ten times. The V gene is TRBV7-2, the J gene TRBJ2-7, with D possibly matching TRBD2 (6 bases). The CDR3 is made up of 16 amino acids. Trimming shortened V by 1 base and J by 0 bases, and 13 bases separated the two germline ends. CDR1 SGHTA and CDR2 FQGNSA come from the germline V gene. The CDR3 sequence: CASSLVAGRSSYEQYF. The CDR3 region has the DNA TGTGCCAGCAGCTTAGTGGCAGGGAGGAGCTCCTACGAGCAGTACTTC.

The chain links TRBV6-5 to TRBJ1-3; D perhaps matches TRBD1 (6 bases). This CDR3 has 17 residues. Trimming stripped 5 bases from V and 0 bases from J, with 17 bases between. CDR1 and CDR2 (germline): MNHEY, SVGAGI. The CDR3 bases are TGTGCCAGCAGTCGAGACACAGGGCGGGTCTCTGGAAACACCATATATTTT. Protein product: CASSRDTGRVSGNTIYF.

This clonotype was seen a few times. This chain links TRBV7-2 with TRBJ2-4; D gene uncertain. The V gene's germline CDR1 is SGHTA and CDR2 FQGNSA. The CDR3 sequence is 15 residues long. V was clipped by 6 bases and J by 5 bases, with 17 bases between them. DNA of the CDR3: TGTGCCAGCAGTTACCCTCTCGGGCGAGAAAACATTCAGTACTTC. Its protein is CASSYPLGRENIQYF.

This chain uses TRBV14 with TRBJ1-1; TRBD1 matches at 9 bases. V gave up 3 bases and J gave up 11 bases; unmatched junction bases: 16. This CDR3 contains 16 residues. The germline V gene has CDR1 SGHDN and CDR2 FVKESK. CDR3 region: CASSQLYQDRGPGAFF. CDR3 coding DNA: TGTGCCAGCAGCCAGTTGTATCAGGACAGGGGACCCGGGGCTTTCTTT. Full variable domain (remainder filled in from reference TRBV14 and TRBJ1-1): EAGVTQFPSHSVIEKGQTVTLRCDPISGHDNLYWYRRVMGKEIKFLLHFVKESKQDESGMPNNRFLAERTGGTYSTLKVQPAELEDSGVYFCASSQLYQDRGPGAFFGQGTRLTVV.